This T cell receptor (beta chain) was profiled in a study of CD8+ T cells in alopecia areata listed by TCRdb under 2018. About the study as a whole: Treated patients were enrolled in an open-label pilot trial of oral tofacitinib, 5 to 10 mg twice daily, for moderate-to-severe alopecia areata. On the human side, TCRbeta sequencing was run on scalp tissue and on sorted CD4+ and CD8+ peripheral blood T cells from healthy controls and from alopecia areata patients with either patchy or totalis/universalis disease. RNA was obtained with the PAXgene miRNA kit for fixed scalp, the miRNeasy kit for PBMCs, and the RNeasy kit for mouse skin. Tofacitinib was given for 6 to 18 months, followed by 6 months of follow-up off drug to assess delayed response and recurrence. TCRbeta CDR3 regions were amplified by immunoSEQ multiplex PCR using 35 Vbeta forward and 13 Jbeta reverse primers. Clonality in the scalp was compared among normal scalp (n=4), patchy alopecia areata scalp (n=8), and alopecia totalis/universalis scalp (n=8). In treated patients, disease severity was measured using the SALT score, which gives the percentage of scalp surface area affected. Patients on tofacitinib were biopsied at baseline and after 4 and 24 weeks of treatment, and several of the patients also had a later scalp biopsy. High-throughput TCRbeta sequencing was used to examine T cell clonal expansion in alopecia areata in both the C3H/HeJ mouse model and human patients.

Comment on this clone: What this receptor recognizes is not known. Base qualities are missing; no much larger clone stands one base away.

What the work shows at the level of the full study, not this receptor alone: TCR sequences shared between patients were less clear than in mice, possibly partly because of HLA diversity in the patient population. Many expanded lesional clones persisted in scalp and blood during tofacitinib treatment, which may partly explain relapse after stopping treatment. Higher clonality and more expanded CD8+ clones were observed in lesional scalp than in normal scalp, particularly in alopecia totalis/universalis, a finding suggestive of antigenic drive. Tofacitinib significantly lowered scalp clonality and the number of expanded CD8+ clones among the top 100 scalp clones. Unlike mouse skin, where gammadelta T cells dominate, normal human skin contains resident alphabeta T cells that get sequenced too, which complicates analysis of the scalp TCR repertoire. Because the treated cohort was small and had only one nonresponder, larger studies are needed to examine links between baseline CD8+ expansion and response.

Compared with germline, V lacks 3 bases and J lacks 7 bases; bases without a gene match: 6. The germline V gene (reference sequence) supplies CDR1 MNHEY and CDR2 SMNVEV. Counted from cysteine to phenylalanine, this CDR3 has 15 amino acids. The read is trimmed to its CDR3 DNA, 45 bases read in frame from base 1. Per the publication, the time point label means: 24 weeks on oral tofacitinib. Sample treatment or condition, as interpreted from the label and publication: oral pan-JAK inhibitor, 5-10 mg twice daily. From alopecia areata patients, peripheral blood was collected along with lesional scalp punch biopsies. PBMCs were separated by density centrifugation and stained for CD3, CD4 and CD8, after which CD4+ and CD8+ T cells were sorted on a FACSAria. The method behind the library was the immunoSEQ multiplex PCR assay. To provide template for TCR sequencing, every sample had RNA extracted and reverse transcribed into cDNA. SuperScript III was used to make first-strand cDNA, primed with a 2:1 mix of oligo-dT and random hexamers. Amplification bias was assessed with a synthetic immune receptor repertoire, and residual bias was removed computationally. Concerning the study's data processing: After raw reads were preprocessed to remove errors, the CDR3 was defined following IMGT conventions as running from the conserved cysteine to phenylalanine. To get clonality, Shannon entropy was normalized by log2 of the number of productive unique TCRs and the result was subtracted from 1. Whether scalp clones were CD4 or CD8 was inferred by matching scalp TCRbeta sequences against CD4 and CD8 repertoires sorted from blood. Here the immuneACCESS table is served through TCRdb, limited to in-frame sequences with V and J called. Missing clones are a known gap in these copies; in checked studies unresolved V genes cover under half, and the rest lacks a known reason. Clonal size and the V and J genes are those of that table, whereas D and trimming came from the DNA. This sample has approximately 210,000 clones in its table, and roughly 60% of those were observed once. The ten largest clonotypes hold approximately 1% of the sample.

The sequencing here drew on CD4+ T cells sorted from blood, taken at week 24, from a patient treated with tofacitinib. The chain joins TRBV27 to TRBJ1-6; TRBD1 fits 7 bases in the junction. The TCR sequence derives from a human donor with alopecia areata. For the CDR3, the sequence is CASSLRQGGNSPLHF. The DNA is TGTGCCAGCAGTTTGCGACAGGGAGGCAATTCACCCCTCCACTTT.